A selection of T cell receptor beta chains follows, all from one sample in a study of shared clonotypes between healthy human individuals. TCRdb's copy holds only in-frame clones and misses some; the assay was immunoSEQ multiplex PCR. In the table there are approximately 2.1 million clones, approximately 93% of which are singletons. Sample: naive CD4+ T cells from PBMCs. These receptors were obtained from a man aged 18 to 30 in good health. Some clones in this sample may be carry-over from other donors' samples. CDR3s include the opening cysteine and the closing phenylalanine or tryptophan. D genes are given only for firm matches. Size is omitted from some rows. Given values are once, few, many or a class for expanded clones.

>TRBD2|.|TRBJ2-7|TRBV18|16
CASSRRTSGSYDEQYF
TGTGCCAGCTCACGCCGGACTAGCGGGAGTTACGACGAGCAGTACTTC
>TRBD1|once|TRBJ1-2|TRBV5-5|16
CASSLDSQGAVSGYTF
TGTGCCAGCAGCTTGGATAGCCAGGGGGCGGTTTCTGGCTACACCTTC
>TRBD2|.|TRBJ2-1|TRBV2|15
CASSETSGRGNEQFF
TGTGCCAGCAGTGAGACTAGCGGGAGGGGCAATGAGCAGTTCTTC
>.|.|TRBJ2-5|TRBV1|19
CTSSQVGPRTSGEAETQYF
TGCACCAGCAGCCAAGTAGGGCCCCGGACTAGCGGGGAGGCTGAGACCCAGTACTTC
>TRBD2|.|TRBJ2-7|TRBV13|16
CASSLTSGFKPYEQYF
TGTGCCAGCAGCTTAACTAGCGGGTTTAAACCCTACGAGCAGTACTTC
>TRBD1|.|TRBJ2-7|TRBV7-9|15
CASSFRDRGPYEQYF
TGTGCCAGCAGCTTCCGGGACAGGGGGCCCTACGAGCAGTACTTC
>.|.|TRBJ2-1|TRBV7-2|12
CASSSDGGEQFF
TGTGCCAGCAGCTCCGACGGTGGTGAGCAGTTCTTC
>.|.|TRBJ1-3|TRBV11-2|16
CASSLGGTGSGNTIYF
TGTGCCAGCAGCTTAGGGGGCACAGGATCTGGAAACACCATATATTTT
>.|.|TRBJ1-2|TRBV2|15
CASSRIRGGAGGYTF
TGTGCCAGCTCAAGAATTAGAGGGGGGGCTGGCGGCTACACCTTC
>.|.|TRBJ2-1|TRBV21-1|16
CASSNRTSGRCNEQFF
TGTGCCAGCAGCAATCGGACTAGCGGGAGGTGCAATGAGCAGTTCTTC
>.|.|TRBJ1-1|TRBV6-1|15
CASSEATQPNTEAFF
TGTGCCAGCAGTGAAGCAACACAGCCGAACACTGAAGCTTTCTTT
>.|few|TRBJ1-4|TRBV7-9|12
CASSLADQKLFF
TGTGCCAGCAGCTTAGCCGACCAAAAACTGTTTTTT
>TRBD2|.|TRBJ2-1|TRBV9|17
CASSVAISGSSYNEQFF
TGTGCCAGCAGCGTAGCCATTAGCGGGAGTTCCTACAATGAGCAGTTCTTC